Included here is one T cell receptor (beta chain) sequence, with context. There are a few counts of this clonotype. Its binding antigen is unknown. No much larger clone exists at a distance of one base, and base qualities are not known. The data were obtained in a study of T cell repertoires in cytomegalovirus infection (dated by TCRdb to about 2019). Background for the entire study: Donor HLA type was relevant to the analysis, as public TCR beta signatures indicated carriage of CMV infection together with the matching HLA type. Study-wide conclusions, independent of this receptor: The ex vivo response was dominated by HLA-C-restricted CMV-specific TCR beta clonotypes, which also provided the single most frequent clonotype in two of eight donors. Carriers of CMV infection plus the relevant HLA type were discriminated by the cumulative frequency of public TCR beta family members in the study cohort and in an independent roughly 370-donor cohort.

Sequencing relied on an Illumina HiSeq 1500. TCRdb reprocessed the public reads (quality trimming at Q25 with fastp, clone calling with MiXCR) and kept in-frame beta chains. Entries are consolidated by CDR3 protein sequence, retaining the most common genes and DNA. This sample comprises 560,000 or so distinct CDR3 sequences, approximately 15% of them detected only once. Of the sample, roughly a quarter is held by the ten largest clones. The CDR3 covers 15 residues, taking in both the cysteine and the phenylalanine. Only the CDR3 region is kept as DNA, spanning 45 bases read in frame from base 1. According to the germline V gene (reference sequence), CDR1 reads MNHEY and CDR2 reads SMNVEV. The junction carries 16 bases between V and J, which are trimmed by 6 bases and 2 bases respectively.

This receptor was identified in a human donor in good health (CMV status not recorded). Some clones in this sample may be carry-over from other donors' samples. The chain couples TRBV27 to TRBJ1-1; the D gene lacks a confident call. The sequencing input was CD8+ T cells from PBMCs. Here the CDR3 is given as CASSPGPITNTEAFF. In nucleotides, the sequence is TGTGCCAGCAGCCCAGGACCGATAACTAACACTGAAGCTTTCTTT.